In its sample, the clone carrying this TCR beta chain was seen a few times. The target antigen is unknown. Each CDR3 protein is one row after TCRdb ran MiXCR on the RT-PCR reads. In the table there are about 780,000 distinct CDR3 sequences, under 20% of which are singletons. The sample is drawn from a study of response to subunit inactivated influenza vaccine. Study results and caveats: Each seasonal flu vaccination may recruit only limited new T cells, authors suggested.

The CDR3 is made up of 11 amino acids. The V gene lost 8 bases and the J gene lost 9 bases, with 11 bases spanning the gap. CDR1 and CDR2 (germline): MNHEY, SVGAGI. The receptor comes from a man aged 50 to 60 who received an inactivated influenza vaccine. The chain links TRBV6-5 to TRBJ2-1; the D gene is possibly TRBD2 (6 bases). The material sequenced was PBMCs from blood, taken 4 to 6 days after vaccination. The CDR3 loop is CASGRPGEQFF. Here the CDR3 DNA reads TGTGCCAGCGGGAGGCCTGGTGAGCAGTTCTTC.